This TCR beta chain derives from a study of blood T cell repertoires in COVID-19. Study information: Material from acute and convalescent COVID-19 was sourced from the United States, Italy and Spain.

TCRdb's copy holds only in-frame clones and misses some; the assay was immunoSEQ multiplex PCR. Among under 70,000 clones listed, about 87% were seen once. This clone was observed once. The CDR3 spans 13 residues. The germline V and J ends were trimmed by 4 bases and 7 bases, with 11 bases remaining between them. CDR1 and CDR2 from the germline V gene are MRHNA and SNTAGT. This TCR was recovered from a man over 45 with acute or convalescent COVID-19. The rearrangement uses TRBV6-4 and TRBJ1-5; D ambiguous. The sequenced material came from peripheral blood. CDR3 sequence: CASSVSLNQPQHF. In DNA form, the CDR3 reads TGTGCCAGCAGTGTGAGCCTCAACCAGCCCCAGCATTTT.